This T cell receptor (beta chain) is drawn from a study of cytomegalovirus exposure and HLA in healthy donors. This clone has just one count. The V and J ends lost 4 bases and 11 bases respectively, with 15 bases between them. Germline V lookup: CDR1 MNHEY, CDR2 SVGAGI. CDR3 size: 13 residues. A multiplex PCR was run with 60 Vbeta primers and 13 Jbeta primers. The table came from immunoSEQ multiplex PCR; TCRdb's copy has only in-frame clones and leaves some out. The top ten hold 4.3% of the sample, which has 140,000 to 150,000 clones, roughly 80% seen once. This chain joins TRBV6-5 and TRBJ1-5; D is unresolved. The sequence was obtained from a woman in her forties in good health and CMV-seropositive. The sample was PBMCs. CDR3 region: CASSSPGNGAQHF. CDR3 nucleotide sequence: TGTGCCAGCAGTTCCCCCGGAAACGGAGCCCAGCATTTT.